The sequence of this T cell receptor beta chain was determined in a study of stem cell transplantation in POMP-related autoinflammatory disease. Background on the study: Before transplant, CD4+ T cells skewed naive and CD8+ proportions were low. Study conclusions and caveats: A trend toward lower repertoire diversity and greater clonality appeared in every analyzed T-cell subset of PRAID patients. Patients with PRAID showed a restricted number of unique TRB V-J gene pairings.

Notes on this clone: What it binds is unknown.

Trimming removed 2 bases at V and 8 bases at J, with 7 bases between. The CDR3 covers 12 residues. Germline V gives CDR1 SGHAT, CDR2 FQNNGV. TCRdb's copy holds only in-frame clones and misses some; the assay was immunoSEQ multiplex PCR. The table includes 25,000 to 30,000 clones, 82% detected once. The receptor's source is a human donor with POMP-related autoinflammation and immune dysregulation (PRAID). The chain has TRBV11-2 and TRBJ1-3; D is undetermined. This specimen consisted of CD4+ T cells from PBMCs, obtained before stem cell transplantation. CDR3 coding DNA: TGTGCCAGCAGCTTATCCGGGGACACCATATATTTT. The encoded protein is CASSLSGDTIYF.